What follows are 3 T cell receptor beta chains derived from one specimen sequenced in a study of T cell repertoires in cytomegalovirus infection. TCRdb re-called the reads through MiXCR, storing one row per CDR3 protein. The sample carries about half a million distinct CDR3 sequences, about 42% recorded once. These receptors have no known antigen. The specimen was cultured PBMCs, collected from culture after CMV antigen stimulation. The receptors shown here come from a human donor in good health (CMV status not recorded). Some clones in this sample may be carry-over from other donors' samples.

This clonotype was recorded many times. The chain links TRBV7-2 to TRBJ2-5, with 7 bases matching TRBD1. Per the germline V gene, CDR1 is SGHTA and CDR2 is FQGNSA. V shed 2 bases and J 0 bases; nucleotides not matched to a gene: 3. CDR3 size: 15 residues. As DNA, the CDR3 is TGTGCCAGCAGCTTAACAGGGGTGTACCAAGAGACCCAGTACTTC. Protein sequence: CASSLTGVYQETQYF.

The chain has TRBV28 and TRBJ1-3; D not resolved. CDR3 length: 12 amino acids. Trimming shortened V by 8 bases and J by 2 bases, and 7 bases separated the two germline ends. CDR1 is MDHEN, CDR2 SYDVKM, per germline. The DNA of the CDR3 is TGTGCCAGCTTCCGGGCTGGAAACACCATATATTTT. Its protein product is CASFRAGNTIYF.

This clonotype came up a few times. J is TRBJ1-3 and V is TRBV29-1, with D perhaps matching TRBD1 (5 bases). With 6 bases removed from V and 0 bases from J, the gap between germline ends came to 9 bases. The CDR3 has 13 amino acids. Germline V gene lookup returns CDR1 SQVTM and CDR2 ANQGSEA. This CDR3 is CSVQGYSGNTIYF. The DNA of the CDR3 is TGCAGCGTCCAGGGTTACTCTGGAAACACCATATATTTT.